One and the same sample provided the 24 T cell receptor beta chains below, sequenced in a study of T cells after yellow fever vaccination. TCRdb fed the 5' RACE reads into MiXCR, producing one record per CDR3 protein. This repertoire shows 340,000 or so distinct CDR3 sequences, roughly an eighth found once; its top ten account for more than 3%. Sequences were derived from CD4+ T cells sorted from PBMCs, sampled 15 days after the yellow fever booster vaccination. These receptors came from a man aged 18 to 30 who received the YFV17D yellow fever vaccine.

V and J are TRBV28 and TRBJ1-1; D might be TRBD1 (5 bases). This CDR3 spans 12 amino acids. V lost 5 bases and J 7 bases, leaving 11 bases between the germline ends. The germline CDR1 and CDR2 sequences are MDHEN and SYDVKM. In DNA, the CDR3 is TGTGCCAGCAGTACCTCGGGGGTTGAAGCTTTCTTT. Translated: CASSTSGVEAFF.

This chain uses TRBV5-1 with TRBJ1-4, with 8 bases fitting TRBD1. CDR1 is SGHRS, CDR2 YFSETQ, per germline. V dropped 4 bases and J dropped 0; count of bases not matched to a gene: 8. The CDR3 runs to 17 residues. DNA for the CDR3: TGCGCCAGCAGCCCTTGGACAGGGTGGGCAACTAATGAAAAACTGTTTTTT. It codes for CASSPWTGWATNEKLFF.

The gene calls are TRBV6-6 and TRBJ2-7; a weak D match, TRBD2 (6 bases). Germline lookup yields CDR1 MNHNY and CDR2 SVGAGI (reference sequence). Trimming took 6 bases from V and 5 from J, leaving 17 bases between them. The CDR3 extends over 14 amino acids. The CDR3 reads CASSRGTSEDEQYF. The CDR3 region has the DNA TGTGCCAGCAGCCGCGGGACTTCCGAGGACGAGCAGTACTTC.

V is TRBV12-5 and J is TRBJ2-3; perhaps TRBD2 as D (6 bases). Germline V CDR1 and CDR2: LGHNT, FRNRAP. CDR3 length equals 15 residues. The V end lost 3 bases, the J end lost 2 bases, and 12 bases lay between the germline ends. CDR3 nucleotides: TGTGCTAGTGGTTTAGGGGACTCCTCCACAGATACGCAGTATTTT. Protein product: CASGLGDSSTDTQYF. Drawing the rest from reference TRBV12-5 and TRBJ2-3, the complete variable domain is DARVTQTPRHKVTEMGQEVTMRCQPILGHNTVFWYRQTMMQGLELLAYFRNRAPLDDSGMPKDRFSAEMPDATLATLKIQPSEPRDSAVYFCASGLGDSSTDTQYFGPGTRLTVL.

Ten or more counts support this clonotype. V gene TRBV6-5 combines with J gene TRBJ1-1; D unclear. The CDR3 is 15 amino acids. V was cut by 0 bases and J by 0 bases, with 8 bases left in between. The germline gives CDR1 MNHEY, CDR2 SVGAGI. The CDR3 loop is CASSYSWRLNTEAFF. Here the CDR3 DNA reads TGTGCCAGCAGTTACTCGTGGAGATTGAACACTGAAGCTTTCTTT.

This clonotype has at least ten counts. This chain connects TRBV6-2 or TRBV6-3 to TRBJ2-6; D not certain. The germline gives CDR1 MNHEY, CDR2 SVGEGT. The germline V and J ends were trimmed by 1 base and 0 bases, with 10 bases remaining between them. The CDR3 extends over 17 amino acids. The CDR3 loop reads CASSYLGPSSGANVLTF. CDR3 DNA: TGTGCCAGCAGTTACTTAGGGCCGAGCTCTGGGGCCAACGTCCTGACTTTC.

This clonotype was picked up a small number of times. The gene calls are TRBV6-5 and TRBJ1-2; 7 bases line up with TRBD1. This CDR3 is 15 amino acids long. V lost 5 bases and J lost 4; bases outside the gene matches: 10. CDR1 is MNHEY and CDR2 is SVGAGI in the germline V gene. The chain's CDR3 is CASSEGQLFTYGYTF. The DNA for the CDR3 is TGTGCCAGCAGTGAGGGACAGCTCTTTACCTATGGCTACACCTTC.

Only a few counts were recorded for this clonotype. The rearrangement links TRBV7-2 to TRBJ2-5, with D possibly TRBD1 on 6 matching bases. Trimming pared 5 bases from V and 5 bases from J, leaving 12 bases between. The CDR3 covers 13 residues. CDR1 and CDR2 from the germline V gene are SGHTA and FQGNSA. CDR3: CASSHWTVETQYF. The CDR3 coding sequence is TGTGCCAGCAGCCATTGGACAGTTGAGACCCAGTACTTC.

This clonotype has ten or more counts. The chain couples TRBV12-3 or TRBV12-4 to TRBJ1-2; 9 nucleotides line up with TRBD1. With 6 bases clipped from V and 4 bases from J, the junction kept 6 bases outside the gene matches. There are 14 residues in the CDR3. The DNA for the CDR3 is TGTGCCAGCAGCCCGGGACAGGGATTCTATGGCTACACCTTC. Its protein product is CASSPGQGFYGYTF.

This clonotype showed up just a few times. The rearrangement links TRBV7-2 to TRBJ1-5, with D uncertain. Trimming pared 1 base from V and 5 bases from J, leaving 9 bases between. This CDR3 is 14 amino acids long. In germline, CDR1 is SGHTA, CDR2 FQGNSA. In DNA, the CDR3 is TGTGCCAGCAGCTTAGACGCCAGTGATCAGCCCCAGCATTTT. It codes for CASSLDASDQPQHF.

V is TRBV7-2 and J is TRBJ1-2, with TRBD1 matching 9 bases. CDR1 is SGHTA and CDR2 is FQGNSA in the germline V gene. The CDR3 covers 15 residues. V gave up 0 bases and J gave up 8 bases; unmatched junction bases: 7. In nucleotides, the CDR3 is TGTGCCAGCAGCTTAGCGCAAAGGACAGGGGACGGCTACACCTTC. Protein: CASSLAQRTGDGYTF. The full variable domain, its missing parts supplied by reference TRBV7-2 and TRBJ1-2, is GAGVSQSPSNKVTEKGKDVELRCDPISGHTALYWYRQSLGQGLEFLIYFQGNSAPDKSGLPSDRFSAERTGGSVSTLTIQRTQQEDSAVYLCASSLAQRTGDGYTFGSGTRLTVV.

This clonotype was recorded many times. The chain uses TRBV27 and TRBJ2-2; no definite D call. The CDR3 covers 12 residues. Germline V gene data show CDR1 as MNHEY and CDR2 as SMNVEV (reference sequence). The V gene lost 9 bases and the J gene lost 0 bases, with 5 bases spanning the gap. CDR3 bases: TGTGCCAGTGAGACGAACACCGGGGAGCTGTTTTTT. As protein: CASETNTGELFF.

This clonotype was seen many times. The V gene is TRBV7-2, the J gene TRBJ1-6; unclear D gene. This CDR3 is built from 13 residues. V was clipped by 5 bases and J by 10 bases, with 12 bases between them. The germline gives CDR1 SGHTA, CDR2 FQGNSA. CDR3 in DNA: TGTGCCAGCAGCCCCGGTTGGGGATCACCCCTCCACTTT. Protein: CASSPGWGSPLHF.

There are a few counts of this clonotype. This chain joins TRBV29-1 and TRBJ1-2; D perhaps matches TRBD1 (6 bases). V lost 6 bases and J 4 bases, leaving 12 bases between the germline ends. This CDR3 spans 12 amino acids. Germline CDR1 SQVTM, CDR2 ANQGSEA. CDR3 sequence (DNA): TGCAGCGTCCTAAGGGGGTTCTATGGCTACACCTTC. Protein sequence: CSVLRGFYGYTF.

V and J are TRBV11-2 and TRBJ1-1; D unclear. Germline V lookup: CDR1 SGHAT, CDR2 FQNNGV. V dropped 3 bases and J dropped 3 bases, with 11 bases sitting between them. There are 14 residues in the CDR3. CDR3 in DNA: TGTGCCAGCAGCTTCCCGTGGTCGGACACTGAAGCTTTCTTT. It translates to CASSFPWSDTEAFF. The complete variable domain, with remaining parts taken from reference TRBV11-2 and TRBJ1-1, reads EAGVAQSPRYKIIEKRQSVAFWCNPISGHATLYWYQQILGQGPKLLIQFQNNGVVDDSQLPKDRFSAERLKGVDSTLKIQPAKLEDSAVYLCASSFPWSDTEAFFGQGTRLTVV.

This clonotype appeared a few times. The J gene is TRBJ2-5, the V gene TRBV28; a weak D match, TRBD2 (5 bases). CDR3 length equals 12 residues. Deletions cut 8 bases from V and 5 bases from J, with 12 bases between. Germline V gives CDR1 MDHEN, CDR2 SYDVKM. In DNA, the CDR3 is TGTGCCAGCGGGGTCCCGGGGGAGACCCAGTACTTC. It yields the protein CASGVPGETQYF.

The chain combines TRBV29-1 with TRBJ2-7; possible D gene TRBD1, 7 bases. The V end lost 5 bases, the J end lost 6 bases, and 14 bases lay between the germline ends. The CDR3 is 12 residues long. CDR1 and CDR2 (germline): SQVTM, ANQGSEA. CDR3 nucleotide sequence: TGCAGCGTTACGCGGGACAGAGGCGAGCAGTACTTC. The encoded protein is CSVTRDRGEQYF.

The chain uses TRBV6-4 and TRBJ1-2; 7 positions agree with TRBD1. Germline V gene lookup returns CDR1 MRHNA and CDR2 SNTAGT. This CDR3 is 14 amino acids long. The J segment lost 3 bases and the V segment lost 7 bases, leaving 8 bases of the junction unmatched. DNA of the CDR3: TGTGCCAGCACTCCTACAGGGGACCACTATGGCTACACCTTC. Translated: CASTPTGDHYGYTF.

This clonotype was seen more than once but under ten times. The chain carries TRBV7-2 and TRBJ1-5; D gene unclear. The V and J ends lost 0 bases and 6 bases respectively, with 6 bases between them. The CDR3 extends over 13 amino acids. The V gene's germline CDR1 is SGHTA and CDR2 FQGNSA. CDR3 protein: CASSLAGSQPQHF. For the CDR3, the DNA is TGTGCCAGCAGCTTAGCGGGCTCTCAGCCCCAGCATTTT.

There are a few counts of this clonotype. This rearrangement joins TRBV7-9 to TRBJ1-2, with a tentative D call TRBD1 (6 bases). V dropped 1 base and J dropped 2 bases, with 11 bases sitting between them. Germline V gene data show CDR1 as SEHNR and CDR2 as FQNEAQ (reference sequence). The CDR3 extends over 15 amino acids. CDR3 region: CASSLEGGRNYGYTF. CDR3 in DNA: TGTGCCAGCAGCTTAGAGGGGGGTCGGAACTATGGCTACACCTTC.

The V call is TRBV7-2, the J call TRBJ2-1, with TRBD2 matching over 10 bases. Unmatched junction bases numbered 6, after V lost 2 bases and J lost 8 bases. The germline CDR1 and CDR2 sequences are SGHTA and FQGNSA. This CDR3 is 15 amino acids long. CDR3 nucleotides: TGTGCCAGCAGCTTAACAGCGGGGGGGAAGGATGAGCAGTTCTTC. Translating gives CASSLTAGGKDEQFF.

Here the CDR3 reads CASSPRNFGEQFF. The CDR3 DNA is TGTGCCAGCAGCCCGCGAAACTTCGGGGAGCAGTTCTTC. The chain has TRBV7-8 and TRBJ2-1, with D unresolved. The CDR3 covers 13 residues. V was clipped by 5 bases and J by 10 bases, with 15 bases between them. Germline values: CDR1 SGHVS, CDR2 FQNEAQ.

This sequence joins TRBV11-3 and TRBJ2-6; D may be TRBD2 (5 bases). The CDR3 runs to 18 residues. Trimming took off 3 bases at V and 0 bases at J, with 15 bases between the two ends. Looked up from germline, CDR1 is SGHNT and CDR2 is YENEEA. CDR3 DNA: TGTGCCAGCAGCTTCTATCGAGGGCCCCGCTCTGGGGCCAACGTCCTGACTTTC. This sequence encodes CASSFYRGPRSGANVLTF.

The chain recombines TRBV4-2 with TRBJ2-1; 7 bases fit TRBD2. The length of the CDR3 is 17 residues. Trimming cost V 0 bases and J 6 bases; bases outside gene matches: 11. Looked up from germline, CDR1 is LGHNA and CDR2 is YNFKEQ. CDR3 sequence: CASSQEAGLVVFNEQFF. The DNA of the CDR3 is TGTGCCAGCAGCCAAGAGGCAGGACTAGTAGTGTTCAATGAGCAGTTCTTC.